This T cell receptor (beta chain) came from a study of beta chain features in type 1 diabetes. General observations from the study: Within each of all four CD4+ subsets, Type 1 diabetes patients had TCRB CDR3s that were moderately but significantly shorter.

Using CD45RO/CCR7/CD25/CD127/CD95/CD27, CD4+ naive, central memory, regulatory and stem cell-like memory cells were sorted. The table lists this clone with many counts. Its matching antigen is unknown. Every isolated RNA sample was fully reverse transcribed, so sequencing captured expressed TCRB transcripts. This table comes from immunoSEQ multiplex PCR, and its TCRdb copy is limited to in-frame clones, with some not included. Of almost 350,000 clones detected, 9.3% appear once; the ten largest clones hold approximately 1%. Germline CDR1 reads LNHDA; CDR2 reads SQIVND (reference sequence). V lost 5 bases and J 1 base, leaving 15 bases between the germline ends. The CDR3 extends over 16 amino acids.

The sequence was obtained from a man aged 30-40 years with type 1 diabetes. Source material: central memory CD4+ T cells from blood. This chain uses TRBV19 with TRBJ2-4; D is unclear. CDR3 sequence (DNA): TGTGCCAGTAGTTTAGGAAGAGTTGCGGCCAAAAACATTCAGTACTTC. Translation gives CASSLGRVAAKNIQYF.